Listed here are 9 T cell receptor beta chains from one sample, sequenced in a study of T cells in Graves' hyperthyroidism and ophthalmopathy (dated by TCRdb to the late 2010s). The library relied on multiplex PCR. Sequenced using an Illumina HiSeq 2000. TCR beta CDR3 regions were amplified from RNA transcripts. A first-round RT-PCR of the TCR CDR3 used the HTBI primer set with the Qiagen OneStep RT-PCR kit. TCRdb passed the public sequencing reads through fastp at Q25 and MiXCR, retaining productive beta sequences. Each record represents a unique CDR3 protein, reported with the most common genes and DNA among its rows. The sample table shows around 200,000 distinct CDR3 sequences, and approximately 15% are seen once. 25% to 30% of the sample lies in the top ten. The specimen sequenced was blood. These receptors were obtained from a woman aged 45-65 years with Graves' hyperthyroidism.

The rearrangement joins TRBV28 to TRBJ1-2, with TRBD1 matching over 12 bases. CDR1 and CDR2 from the germline V gene are MDHEN and SYDVKM. J lost 1 base, V lost 5 bases, and 8 bases had no gene match. This CDR3 contains 17 residues. The CDR3 spells CASSAGTGGFSNYGYTF. The CDR3 nucleotides read TGTGCCAGCAGTGCCGGGACAGGGGGCTTTAGTAACTATGGCTACACCTTC.

This clonotype has at least ten counts. This chain links TRBV11-2 with TRBJ2-5, with D possibly TRBD2 on 6 matching bases. Germline V lookup: CDR1 SGHAT, CDR2 FQNNGV. CDR3 length: 15 residues. V was pared by 5 bases and J by 4 bases, with 17 bases between. CDR3 loop: CASSLVGGRLETQYF. The DNA of the CDR3 is TGTGCCAGCAGCCTAGTGGGAGGAAGGTTAGAGACCCAGTACTTC.

This clonotype has at least ten counts. This chain uses TRBV6-5 with TRBJ1-2; no definite D call. The CDR3 runs to 14 residues. Trimming shortened V by 7 bases and J by 4 bases, and 16 bases separated the two germline ends. Germline CDR1 and CDR2: MNHEY and SVGAGI. CDR3 sequence: CASTTRLSPYGYTF. The CDR3 DNA follows: TGTGCCAGCACCACCCGGCTTTCCCCCTATGGCTACACCTTC.

This clonotype occurred a few times. This chain joins TRBV19 and TRBJ2-4; a weak D match, TRBD1 (5 bases). The germline V gene encodes CDR1 LNHDA and CDR2 SQIVND (reference sequence). The CDR3 has 14 amino acids. V was clipped by 5 bases and J by 0 bases, with 8 bases between them. The CDR3 DNA sequence: TGTGCCAGTAGTCGCAGGGTAGCCAAAAACATTCAGTACTTC. Protein sequence: CASSRRVAKNIQYF.

This clonotype was picked up many times. This sequence joins TRBV12-3 or TRBV12-4 and TRBJ1-1; D unclear. The CDR3 has 16 residues. The germline V and J ends were trimmed by 8 bases and 0 bases, with 19 bases remaining between them. The CDR3 DNA reads TGTGCCAGCGGACCGCGACGGGGAGGTATGAACACTGAAGCTTTCTTT. The encoded protein is CASGPRRGGMNTEAFF.

This clonotype was seen repeatedly, ten times or more. The chain employs TRBV11-2 and TRBJ2-2, with TRBD2 identical over 7 bases. The germline CDR1 and CDR2 sequences are SGHAT and FQNNGV. This CDR3 is 15 amino acids long. V gave up 6 bases and J gave up 7 bases; unmatched junction bases: 11. CDR3 region: CASRSATSGVGELFF. CDR3 nucleotides: TGTGCCAGCAGATCCGCTACGAGCGGGGTCGGGGAGCTGTTTTTT.

In this sample, this clonotype turned up many times. V gene TRBV25-1 combines with J gene TRBJ1-1; D ambiguous. Germline V gene sequence: CDR1 MGHDK, CDR2 SYGVNS. V was cut by 1 base and J by 11 bases, with 14 bases left in between. The CDR3 contains 13 residues. The CDR3 nucleotides read TGTGCCAGCAGTGAATCCCTAGGACGTGACGCTTTCTTT. Its translation is CASSESLGRDAFF.

This clonotype was recorded a few times. The chain carries TRBV5-4 and TRBJ2-5; TRBD2 agrees at 16 bases. CDR3 length: 16 residues. Per the germline V gene, CDR1 is SGHNT and CDR2 is YYREEE (reference sequence). V was clipped by 4 bases and J by 4 bases; unmatched bases: 4. Here the CDR3 DNA reads TGTGCCAGCAGCGTAGGGACTAGCGGGGGGGGAGAGACCCAGTACTTC. It specifies CASSVGTSGGGETQYF.

This clonotype came up many times. In DNA, the CDR3 is TGTGCCAGCAGCTTCCGGGACAGGGGCGACGAGCAGTACTTC. Protein: CASSFRDRGDEQYF. This chain links TRBV5-4 with TRBJ2-7, with 10 bases lining up with TRBD1. Germline V CDR1 and CDR2: SGHNT, YYREEE (reference sequence). V gave up 2 bases and J gave up 5 bases; unmatched junction bases: 4. CDR3 size: 14 residues.